This entry is about one TCR beta chain. Its antigen is not yet known. Qualities for individual bases were not recorded, and no much larger clone is one base off. The collaborating institutions used their own protocols to collect whole blood in K2EDTA tubes. Collaborator samples were shipped for TCRbeta analysis as frozen whole blood, isolated PBMCs, or DNA extracted from either sample type. V is shortened by 3 bases, J by 1 base, and the region joining them spans 12 bases. As encoded in the germline V gene (reference sequence), CDR1 is LNHDA while CDR2 is SQIVND. The CDR3, from cysteine to phenylalanine, totals 15 residues. The sequence is cut down to CDR3 DNA, 45 bases in frame from base 1. This specimen comes from a study of blood T cell repertoires in COVID-19 (dated by TCRdb to 2020 to 2021). Background for the entire study: Samples from collaborators originated in the United States, Italy and Spain and spanned both the acute and convalescent phases of COVID-19. The prospective study material was composed of cDNA or gDNA derived from T cells, B-cell-depleted T cells, or PBMCs. Subjects who had been exposed to COVID-19, were actively infected with it, or had recovered from it provided the deeply sampled blood TCRbeta repertoires that made up the dataset. A freely available public database, intended as a resource for researchers studying the immune response to SARS-CoV-2, is where the repertoires were released. The samples were drawn from the first 160 participants of the ongoing ImmuneRACE study and from over a thousand subjects provided by 6 global collaborators. A de-identified subject ID, COVID-19 status, age in years and sex were almost always included in the sample metadata. Where available, HLA class I and class II types were taken from metadata supplied by the sample provider and were not determined by assay-based typing. Broader findings and caveats from the paper: Clinical and demographic metadata were provided uncurated, with the amount varying by source and participant.

The immunoSEQ Assay, a bias-controlled multiplex PCR, was used to amplify TCRbeta CDR3 regions from genomic DNA. Turning to the authors' computational methods: The number of nucleated cells in each sample was estimated from the amplification of reference gene primers within the assay. To quantify the absolute abundance of each unique TCRbeta CDR3 rearrangement, sequence reads were collapsed and filtered. For each sample, productive Simpson clonality was calculated as the square root of Simpson's diversity index across productive rearrangements. TCRdb mirrors the immuneACCESS table, restricted to in-frame sequences. Some clones are absent from its copies; in checked studies, under half trace to an unresolved V gene, and the reason for the others is unknown. For V, J and clone size, that table is used; D and trimming come from the DNA. This sample holds 150,000 to 200,000 clones; roughly nine tenths were observed only once. Of the sample, 15% to 20% is held by the ten largest clones.

This chain is built from TRBV19 and TRBJ1-1; the D gene is possibly TRBD1, with 6 bases matching. Sequencing was done on a sample of peripheral blood. This TCR came from a man aged 60-69 years with active or convalescent COVID-19. The CDR3 in this case is CASSIWGLGNTEAFF. The DNA sequence follows: TGTGCCAGTAGTATTTGGGGGCTGGGGAACACTGAAGCTTTCTTT.